This entry lists 19 T cell receptor beta chains sequenced from one sample in a study of blood T cells in healthy people across ages. A second PCR, run for roughly 7 to 12 cycles, used a sample-barcoded 5' primer plus a J-beta primer mix. From the 5' RACE reads, TCRdb called clonotypes with MiXCR, one entry per CDR3 protein. Of approximately 1,700,000 distinct CDR3 sequences listed, about 39% are singletons. Sequenced: blood. Receptors originate from a human donor in good health.

The genes are TRBV4-2 and TRBJ1-1; a possible D gene is TRBD1 (6 bases). Germline V gene data show CDR1 as LGHNA and CDR2 as YNFKEQ. V gave up 0 bases and J gave up 10 bases, with 18 bases separating them. This CDR3 is 15 amino acids long. The CDR3 region is CASSQDLGRDKGAFF. Here the CDR3 DNA reads TGTGCCAGCAGCCAAGATTTAGGTAGGGACAAGGGAGCTTTCTTT.

The gene calls are TRBV27 and TRBJ2-7; TRBD1 agrees at 7 bases. The V and J ends lost 2 bases and 3 bases, in that order; junction bases with no gene match: 7. From germline, CDR1 is MNHEY and CDR2 SMNVEV (reference sequence). The CDR3 contains 15 residues. In nucleotides, the CDR3 is TGTGCCAGCAGTTTAGCAGGGACAGACCGCTACGAGCAGTACTTC. Protein: CASSLAGTDRYEQYF.

Concerning this clonotype itself: A much bigger clone sits one base away, suggesting this may be a read error. J is TRBJ1-1 and V is TRBV12-3 or TRBV12-4, with D perhaps matching TRBD1 (6 bases). V lost 7 bases to trimming and J lost 1 base, with 10 bases between them. This CDR3 has 13 amino acids. Here the CDR3 DNA reads TGTGCCAGCACCTTACAGGGGAACACTGAAGCTTTCTTT. Protein product: CASTLQGNTEAFF.

This clonotype has only a few counts. The junction differs from germline at one of its ends, possibly a read error. The CDR3 DNA follows: TGTGCCAGCAGCCCGACAGGATTGAACTCTGAAGCTTTCTTT. It yields the protein CASSPTGLNSEAFF. The genes are TRBV12-3 or TRBV12-4 and TRBJ1-1, with D maybe TRBD1 (6 bases). The CDR3 totals 14 residues.

Regarding this clonotype: The junction does not match germline at one end; this may be a read error. The genes are TRBV7-2 and TRBJ2-7; D assignment may be TRBD1 or TRBD2 (6 bases each). Germline CDR1 and CDR2: SGHTA and FQGNSA. The CDR3 length is 15 residues. CDR3 residues: CAGSFYRGPSYEQYF. CDR3 coding DNA: TGTGCCGGCAGCTTTTATCGGGGGCCCTCGTACGAGCAGTACTTC.

This clonotype was detected a few times. The chain combines TRBV6-2 or TRBV6-3 with TRBJ2-2, with 8 positions matching TRBD1. The CDR3 length is 18 residues. Germline values: CDR1 MNHEY, CDR2 SVGEGT. Unmatched junction bases numbered 16, after V lost 5 bases and J lost 5 bases. The chain's CDR3 is CASSAGTGVAGSTGELFF. DNA of the CDR3: TGTGCCAGCAGTGCCGGGACAGGAGTTGCGGGAAGTACCGGGGAGCTGTTTTTT.

This chain joins TRBV20-1 and TRBJ1-1; TRBD1 might be the D (6 bases). V was clipped by 5 bases and J by 9 bases, with 10 bases between them. Germline CDR1 DFQATT, CDR2 SNEGSKA (reference sequence). There are 10 residues in the CDR3. CDR3 in DNA: TGCAGTGCTGGACAGACAAAAGCTTTCTTT. This gives the protein CSAGQTKAFF.

This clonotype has at least ten counts. The chain couples TRBV20-1 to TRBJ2-5; 9 bases map to TRBD2. The CDR3 spans 14 residues. The V segment lost 1 base and the J segment 5 bases; nucleotides outside the gene matches: 5. The V gene's germline CDR1 is DFQATT and CDR2 SNEGSKA (reference sequence). Here the CDR3 reads CSARGGLAVETQYF. The CDR3 DNA follows: TGCAGTGCTAGAGGGGGACTAGCAGTGGAGACCCAGTACTTC.

A word on this clonotype: One end of the junction fails to match germline, which may point to a read error. The rearrangement joins TRBV7-9 to TRBJ1-1, with 9 bases matching TRBD1. This CDR3 has 14 residues. Germline lookup yields CDR1 SEHNR and CDR2 FQNEAQ (reference sequence). The CDR3 DNA sequence: TGTACCAGCACCTTGACAGGGGGTCACACTGAAGCTTTCTTT. As protein: CTSTLTGGHTEAFF.

This sequence joins TRBV20-1 and TRBJ1-2; the D is unclear. The germline V and J ends were trimmed by 0 bases and 8 bases, with 13 bases remaining between them. The CDR3 consists of 13 residues. Looked up from germline, CDR1 is DFQATT and CDR2 is SNEGSKA (reference sequence). The CDR3 is CSARDRTSWGYTF. The CDR3 DNA sequence: TGCAGTGCTAGAGATAGGACGTCTTGGGGCTACACCTTC.

The chain carries TRBV29-1 and TRBJ2-5; 7 bases line up with TRBD2. Germline CDR1 SQVTM, CDR2 ANQGSEA. The CDR3 contains 15 residues. The V segment lost 3 bases and the J segment 7 bases; nucleotides outside the gene matches: 14. CDR3 coding DNA: TGCAGCGTTGATATGCTAGCGGTGGCGGAGGGGACCCAGTACTTC. Translated, it gives CSVDMLAVAEGTQYF.

The sample holds a few counts of this clonotype. This chain links TRBV7-2 with TRBJ2-7; 9 bases are shared with TRBD1. There are 15 residues in the CDR3. The V gene's germline CDR1 is SGHTA and CDR2 FQGNSA. With V trimmed by 5 bases and J by 4 bases, 9 bases remained unmatched. The CDR3 protein is CASSPGAGTGYEQYF. In DNA form, the CDR3 reads TGTGCCAGCAGCCCTGGCGCGGGGACAGGGTACGAGCAGTACTTC.

Remarks on this clonotype: The junction and the germline gene differ at one end; a read error may be behind it. This rearrangement joins TRBV5-1 to TRBJ2-6; D is ambiguous. Per germline, CDR1 SGHRS and CDR2 YFSETQ. The CDR3 runs 14 residues. CDR3: CASNLEPVSNVLTF. CDR3 bases: TGCGCCAGCAACTTGGAACCCGTGTCCAACGTCCTGACTTTC. Full variable domain (missing parts from reference TRBV5-1 and TRBJ2-6): KAGVTQTPRYLIKTRGQQVTLSCSPISGHRSVSWYQQTPGQGLQFLFEYFSETQRNKGNFPGRFSGRQFSNSRSEMNVSTLELGDSALYLCASNLEPVSNVLTFGAGSRLTVL.

This clonotype has a handful of counts. The J gene is TRBJ1-4, the V gene TRBV12-5; 7 bases fit TRBD1. Germline lookup yields CDR1 LGHNT and CDR2 FRNRAP. The CDR3 sequence is 15 residues long. With V trimmed by 3 bases and J by 7 bases, 8 bases remained unmatched. The CDR3 DNA sequence: TGTGCTAGTGGTTTTAAGGGGGCGCGGCGTGAAAAACTGTTTTTT. Amino acids: CASGFKGARREKLFF. The variable domain in full, with the rest retrieved from reference TRBV12-5 and TRBJ1-4, is DARVTQTPRHKVTEMGQEVTMRCQPILGHNTVFWYRQTMMQGLELLAYFRNRAPLDDSGMPKDRFSAEMPDATLATLKIQPSEPRDSAVYFCASGFKGARREKLFFGSGTQLSVL.

The rearrangement links TRBV4-3 to TRBJ1-2; 7 bases align to TRBD1. V shed 3 bases, J shed 4 bases, and the junction held 5 bases outside the gene matches. CDR3 length: 14 amino acids. Germline assignment: CDR1 LGHNA and CDR2 YSLEER. The CDR3 spells CASSQDRRSYGYTF. The DNA for the CDR3 is TGCGCCAGCAGCCAGGACAGGAGGTCCTATGGCTACACCTTC.

The chain is built from TRBV7-2 and TRBJ2-2; the D call may be TRBD1 or TRBD2 (5 bases each). CDR3 length: 15 amino acids. The V end lost 4 bases, the J end lost 4 bases, and 13 bases lay between the germline ends. Germline V gene sequence: CDR1 SGHTA, CDR2 FQGNSA. Written as DNA, the CDR3 is TGTGCCAGCAGCTCTCTCCGGGACGGCACCGGGGAGCTGTTTTTT. Its protein product is CASSSLRDGTGELFF.

This clonotype was detected only a few times. The J gene is TRBJ2-5, the V gene TRBV5-5, with D possibly matching TRBD2 (5 bases). Trimming shortened V by 0 bases and J by 0 bases, and 21 bases separated the two germline ends. Germline values: CDR1 SGHKS, CDR2 YYEKEE (reference sequence). The CDR3 is 19 residues long. For the CDR3, the DNA is TGTGCCAGCAGCTTGGCGATCGGGATGGCGAAGACGGACCAAGAGACCCAGTACTTC. As protein: CASSLAIGMAKTDQETQYF.

The rearrangement uses TRBV12-3 or TRBV12-4 and TRBJ2-7; D gene unclear. V was shortened by 5 bases and J by 7 bases, with 18 bases between the two germline ends. The CDR3 covers 14 residues. The CDR3 spells CASSRNLGPAEQYF. Written as DNA, the CDR3 is TGTGCCAGCAGTAGAAACCTGGGCCCCGCAGAGCAGTACTTC.

This chain connects TRBV11-2 to TRBJ2-7, with 9 bases fitting TRBD1. Looked up from germline, CDR1 is SGHAT and CDR2 is FQNNGV. V shed 4 bases and J 1 base; nucleotides not matched to a gene: 8. The CDR3 contains 16 residues. The CDR3 sequence is CASSSFGDRGSYEQYF. The CDR3 coding sequence is TGTGCCAGCAGCTCATTCGGAGACAGGGGGTCCTACGAGCAGTACTTC.